What follows describes a single TCR beta chain. The data were obtained in a study of regulatory T cells in long-lasting Graves disease. The time point here: newly diagnosed GD, antithyroid drugs for less than 3 months. The TCR library was made from RNA that had been extracted from PBMCs in TRIzol. Libraries of TCR beta came from iRepertoire HTBI primers plus Arm-PCR of CDR3 regions. TCRdb ran MiXCR on the multiplex PCR reads and lists one entry per CDR3 protein. The sample contains over 200,000 distinct CDR3 sequences, 15% to 20% of which appear only once. The CDR3 length is 14 residues. Germline V lookup: CDR1 SQVTM, CDR2 ANQGSEA. The junction had 9 bases not matched to a gene; V was cut back by 8 bases and J by 2 bases.

The source of this sequence is a female donor with Graves disease. Specimen: peripheral blood mononuclear cells (PBMCs), collected at new diagnosis, from a patient treated with antithyroid drugs. V usage is TRBV29-1 and J usage is TRBJ1-1; 9 nucleotides line up with TRBD1. This CDR3 reads CSSKATGGNTEAFF. The CDR3, as DNA: TGCAGCTCCAAGGCCACAGGGGGCAACACTGAAGCTTTCTTT.